The 17 T cell receptor beta chains below all came from one sample that was sequenced in a study of OX40 agonist ivuxolimab in advanced cancers. Clones were sequenced by immunoSEQ multiplex PCR, and TCRdb holds only the in-frame ones, with some missing. This sample has about 50,000 clones, with about 85% found just once. This sample comprised CD4+ or CD8+ T cells sorted from blood, obtained in a trial of the OX40 agonist ivuxolimab. The receptor set was obtained from an adult with an advanced solid tumor such as melanoma, head and neck, liver or kidney cancer.

This clone was picked up one time. The V gene is TRBV5-5, the J gene TRBJ2-1, with D tentatively TRBD2 (6 bases). The V and J ends lost 4 bases and 2 bases respectively, with 22 bases between them. The CDR3 runs to 18 residues. Germline V gene data show CDR1 as SGHKS and CDR2 as YYEKEE (reference sequence). CDR3 DNA sequence: TGTGCCAGCAGCCTTAAGGGACTCCGGCCAAACCCCTACAATGAGCAGTTCTTC. Translation: CASSLKGLRPNPYNEQFF.

The chain has TRBV4-2 and TRBJ2-7, with 14 bases fitting TRBD2. The CDR3 is 18 residues long. V lost 5 bases, J lost 0 bases, and 9 bases stayed unmatched. The germline V gene has CDR1 LGHNA and CDR2 YNFKEQ. The CDR3 DNA sequence: TGTGCCAGCAGCGGTCGGACTAGCGGGAGGAATAGCTCCTACGAGCAGTACTTC. Translation: CASSGRTSGRNSSYEQYF.

This chain connects TRBV18 to TRBJ2-7; 9 bases line up with TRBD1. The CDR3 length is 16 residues. Germline loops: CDR1 KGHSH, CDR2 LQKENI. The V gene end was trimmed by 0 bases and the J gene end by 2 bases; junction bases not matched to a gene: 5. The CDR3 sequence is CASSPPFGTGTYEQYF. The CDR3, as DNA: TGTGCCAGCTCACCACCGTTCGGGACAGGGACCTACGAGCAGTACTTC.

This chain uses TRBV5-4 with TRBJ2-1, with D perhaps being TRBD1 or TRBD2 (5 bases each). The ends were cut back, 3 bases at V and 5 bases at J, with 12 bases in the middle. This CDR3 is 14 amino acids long. Germline CDR1 is SGHNT and CDR2 is YYREEE (reference sequence). CDR3 residues: CASSSPGLHNEQFF. In DNA form, the CDR3 reads TGTGCCAGCAGCTCCCCGGGGCTCCACAATGAGCAGTTCTTC.

This clone was counted only a few times. This chain uses TRBV28 with TRBJ1-2; a possible D gene is TRBD1 (5 bases). V lost 6 bases to trimming and J lost 7 bases, with 9 bases between them. Germline CDR1 MDHEN, CDR2 SYDVKM. The CDR3 runs to 11 residues. CDR3 loop: CASRAGSGYTF. As DNA, the CDR3 is TGTGCCAGCAGGGCAGGGTCTGGCTACACCTTC.

The chain is built from TRBV18 and TRBJ1-1; D might be TRBD1 (6 bases). CDR3 length: 16 residues. V was trimmed by 2 bases and J by 4 bases, leaving 17 bases between them. Germline V CDR1 and CDR2: KGHSH, LQKENI. CDR3 protein: CASSPSMARGRTEAFF. CDR3 nucleotides: TGTGCCAGCTCACCATCCATGGCCAGGGGACGCACTGAAGCTTTCTTT. Filled out from reference TRBV18 and TRBJ1-1, the complete variable domain reads NAGVMQNPRHLVRRRGQEARLRCSPMKGHSHVYWYRQLPEEGLKFMVYLQKENIIDESGMPKERFSAEFPKEGPSILRIQQVVRGDSAAYFCASSPSMARGRTEAFFGQGTRLTVV.

The chain employs TRBV7-8 and TRBJ2-1; 8 bases match TRBD1. Germline V gene lookup returns CDR1 SGHVS and CDR2 FQNEAQ. CDR3 length: 17 residues. J gave up 7 bases and V 2 bases, and 13 bases lay outside the gene matches. CDR3 sequence (DNA): TGTGCCAGCAGCTTATCCTTGGGCAGGGGGCCCTCGAATGAGCAGTTCTTC. It specifies CASSLSLGRGPSNEQFF.

In this sample, this clone turned up once. The gene calls are TRBV30 and TRBJ1-5; D is perhaps TRBD1 (5 bases). Germline assignment: CDR1 GTSNPN and CDR2 SVGIG (reference sequence). Trimming took off 4 bases at V and 4 bases at J, with 14 bases between the two ends. The CDR3 is made up of 14 amino acids. This CDR3 is CAWTPGTANQPQHF. DNA of the CDR3: TGTGCCTGGACTCCCGGGACCGCGAATCAGCCCCAGCATTTT.

This clone occurred a few times. The gene calls are TRBV27 and TRBJ1-5; D not resolved. Germline CDR1 reads MNHEY; CDR2 reads SMNVEV (reference sequence). This CDR3 has 15 residues. With 5 bases removed from V and 2 bases from J, the gap between germline ends came to 13 bases. CDR3 nucleotide sequence: TGTGCCAGCAGTCCCCTTATCGTAGGCAATCAGCCCCAGCATTTT. It yields the protein CASSPLIVGNQPQHF.

The V and J genes are TRBV27 and TRBJ2-5; 8 bases map to TRBD1. From germline, CDR1 is MNHEY and CDR2 SMNVEV (reference sequence). With V trimmed by 6 bases and J by 1 base, 4 bases remained unmatched. The CDR3 has 14 amino acids. CDR3 sequence: CASRRQGLQETQYF. CDR3 DNA: TGTGCCAGCAGGAGACAGGGGCTCCAAGAGACCCAGTACTTC.

This rearrangement joins TRBV6-6 to TRBJ2-7; 9 nucleotides align to TRBD2. After removal of 4 bases from V and 4 bases from J, the junction contained 5 bases not matched to a gene. CDR1 is MNHNY, CDR2 SVGAGI, per germline (reference sequence). This CDR3 comprises 14 residues. CDR3 residues: CASSLAGVRYEQYF. The CDR3 DNA reads TGTGCCAGCAGTTTAGCGGGAGTTAGGTACGAGCAGTACTTC.

The chain recombines TRBV21-1 with TRBJ1-6. TRBV21-1 is annotated as a pseudogene. There are 19 residues in the CDR3. CDR3 nucleotide sequence: TGTGCCAGCAGCAAAGAACGGGGGCGAAGGGGGGTCAAGGCCTCACCCCTCCACTTT. It translates to CASSKERGRRGVKASPLHF.

This clone was seen only a few times. The V and J genes are TRBV19 and TRBJ1-5, with a tentative D call TRBD1 (6 bases). V dropped 5 bases and J dropped 1 base, with 24 bases sitting between them. This CDR3 region has 19 residues. From germline, CDR1 is LNHDA and CDR2 SQIVND (reference sequence). The CDR3 is CASSRGAMSGKLSNQPQHF. CDR3 in DNA: TGTGCCAGTAGTCGGGGGGCTATGTCAGGAAAACTGAGCAATCAGCCCCAGCATTTT. Full variable domain (missing parts from reference TRBV19 and TRBJ1-5): DGGITQSPKYLFRKEGQNVTLSCEQNLNHDAMYWYRQDPGQGLRLIYYSQIVNDFQKGDIAEGYSVSREKKESFPLTVTSAQKNPTAFYLCASSRGAMSGKLSNQPQHFGDGTRLSIL.

This sequence joins TRBV18 and TRBJ2-3; 7 bases map to TRBD1. Germline V gene sequence: CDR1 KGHSH, CDR2 LQKENI. Losses at the gene ends were 2 bases for V and 1 base for J; bases not matched to a gene: 6. There are 16 residues in the CDR3. The CDR3: CASSPKIQGGTDTQYF. DNA for the CDR3: TGTGCCAGCTCACCAAAGATTCAGGGGGGCACAGATACGCAGTATTTT.

The chain uses TRBV11-2 and TRBJ2-2, with D perhaps matching TRBD1 or TRBD2 (5 bases each). V lost 3 bases, J lost 4 bases, and 6 bases lay in between. CDR1 is SGHAT, CDR2 FQNNGV, per germline. This CDR3 contains 13 residues. CDR3 sequence reads: CASSFGGTGELFF. For the CDR3, the DNA is TGTGCCAGCAGCTTTGGGGGCACCGGGGAGCTGTTTTTT.

The chain joins TRBV12-5 to TRBJ2-4, with D unclear. Trimming stripped 1 base from V and 4 bases from J, with 8 bases between. The germline V gene has CDR1 LGHNT and CDR2 FRNRAP. The CDR3 has 14 residues. The CDR3 DNA follows: TGTGCTAGTGGTTTGGATGGCAGTAAAAACATTCAGTACTTC. This codes for CASGLDGSKNIQYF.

This chain joins TRBV10-3 and TRBJ2-1; 7 bases align to TRBD2. This CDR3 has 15 amino acids. V lost 6 bases to trimming and J lost 0 bases; unmatched junction nucleotides: 5. Germline CDR1 reads ENHRY; CDR2 reads SYGVKD. CDR3 DNA: TGTGCCATCAGCCAGAGCGGGACCTCCTACAATGAGCAGTTCTTC. Protein sequence: CAISQSGTSYNEQFF.